A single sample is the source of the 6 T cell receptor beta chains below, sequenced in a study of blood T cell repertoires in COVID-19. Only in-frame clones appear in the TCRdb table, and some are missing; sequencing was by immunoSEQ multiplex PCR. This table has 160,000 or so clones, about 87% appearing once. Material for sequencing was peripheral blood. The receptors derive from a woman aged 70-85 years with COVID-19, enrolled during active disease.

The chain joins TRBV12-5 to TRBJ1-2, with 8 positions matching TRBD1. J was trimmed by 8 bases and V by 2 bases; bases with no gene match: 7. The germline gives CDR1 LGHNT, CDR2 FRNRAP. The CDR3 contains 14 residues. Here the CDR3 DNA reads TGTGCTAGTGGTTTGTTTCAGGGGGCGGGAGGCTACACCTTC. It yields the protein CASGLFQGAGGYTF.

The chain employs TRBV5-5 and TRBJ1-5; weak D call: TRBD1 (6 bases). The germline CDR1 and CDR2 sequences are SGHKS and YYEKEE (reference sequence). The CDR3 spans 14 residues. The V gene lost 4 bases and the J gene lost 8 bases, with 16 bases spanning the gap. The CDR3 DNA follows: TGTGCCAGCAGCCCCACCGGGGGGCGGGAGCCCCAGCATTTT. Its protein is CASSPTGGREPQHF.

DNA for the CDR3: TGCAGCGTTGAAGGCGGGACGGGTTTAAGTGAAGCTTTCTTT. It encodes CSVEGGTGLSEAFF. This chain links TRBV29-1 with TRBJ1-1, with D possibly TRBD1 on 5 matching bases. Germline values: CDR1 SQVTM, CDR2 ANQGSEA. The CDR3 contains 14 residues. V lost 1 base to trimming and J lost 7 bases, with 16 bases between them.

The chain couples TRBV29-1 to TRBJ2-3; 12 positions match TRBD2. From germline, CDR1 is SQVTM and CDR2 ANQGSEA. This CDR3 has 15 amino acids. With V trimmed by 1 base and J by 6 bases, 5 bases remained unmatched. The CDR3 loop reads CSVEGGLAGLDTQYF. The DNA for the CDR3 is TGCAGCGTTGAAGGCGGACTAGCGGGGTTGGATACGCAGTATTTT.

J is TRBJ2-5 and V is TRBV5-4; TRBD1 is a possible D gene (6 bases). Trimming removed 4 bases at V and 3 bases at J, with 16 bases between. Germline V gene sequence: CDR1 SGHNT, CDR2 YYREEE (reference sequence). The CDR3 is 15 residues long. DNA for the CDR3: TGTGCCAGCAGCCCCCTAGGGGGTCAGGAAGAGACCCAGTACTTC. It specifies CASSPLGGQEETQYF.

The chain employs TRBV19 and TRBJ1-4, with 8 bases aligning to TRBD1. Unmatched junction bases numbered 8, after V lost 4 bases and J lost 4 bases. This CDR3 has 16 amino acids. Germline-derived CDR1 and CDR2 are LNHDA and SQIVND (reference sequence). The CDR3 bases are TGTGCCAGTAGTAGGCAGGGGGCGAAGAGTAATGAAAAACTGTTTTTT. Amino acid sequence: CASSRQGAKSNEKLFF.